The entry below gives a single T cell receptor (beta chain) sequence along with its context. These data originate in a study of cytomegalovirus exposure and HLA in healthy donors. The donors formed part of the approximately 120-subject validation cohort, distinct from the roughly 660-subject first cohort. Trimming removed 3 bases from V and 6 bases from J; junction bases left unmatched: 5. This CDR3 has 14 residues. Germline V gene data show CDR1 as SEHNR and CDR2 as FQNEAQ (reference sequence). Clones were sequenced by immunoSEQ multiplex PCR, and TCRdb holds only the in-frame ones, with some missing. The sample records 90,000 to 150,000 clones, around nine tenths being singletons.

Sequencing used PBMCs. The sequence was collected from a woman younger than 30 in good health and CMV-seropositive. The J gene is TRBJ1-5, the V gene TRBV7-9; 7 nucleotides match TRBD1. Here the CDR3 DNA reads TGTGCCAGCAGCTTTACAGGGGTAGGTCAGCCCCAGCATTTT. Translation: CASSFTGVGQPQHF.